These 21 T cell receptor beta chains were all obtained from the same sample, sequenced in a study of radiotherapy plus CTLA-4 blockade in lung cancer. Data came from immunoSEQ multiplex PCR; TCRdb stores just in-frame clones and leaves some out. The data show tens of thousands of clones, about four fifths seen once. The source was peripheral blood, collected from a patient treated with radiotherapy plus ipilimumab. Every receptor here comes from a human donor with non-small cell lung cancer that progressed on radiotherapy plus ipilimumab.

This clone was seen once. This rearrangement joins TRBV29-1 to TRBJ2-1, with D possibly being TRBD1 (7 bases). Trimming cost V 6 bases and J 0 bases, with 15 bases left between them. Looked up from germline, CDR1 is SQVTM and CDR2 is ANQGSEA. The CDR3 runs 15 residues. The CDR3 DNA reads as TGCAGCGTCGTGGGGGGACAGAGCTCCTACAATGAGCAGTTCTTC. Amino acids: CSVVGGQSSYNEQFF.

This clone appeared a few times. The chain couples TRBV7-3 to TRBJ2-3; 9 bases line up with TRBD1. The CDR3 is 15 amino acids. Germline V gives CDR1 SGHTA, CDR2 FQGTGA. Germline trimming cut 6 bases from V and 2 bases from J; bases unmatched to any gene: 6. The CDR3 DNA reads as TGTGCCAGCAGGGCACAGGGGGCTCCCACAGATACGCAGTATTTT. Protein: CASRAQGAPTDTQYF.

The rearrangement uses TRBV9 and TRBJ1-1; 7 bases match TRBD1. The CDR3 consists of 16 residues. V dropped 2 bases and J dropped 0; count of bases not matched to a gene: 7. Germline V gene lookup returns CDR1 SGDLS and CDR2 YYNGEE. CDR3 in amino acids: CASSVSYRGMNTEAFF. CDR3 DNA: TGTGCCAGCAGCGTCTCTTACAGGGGAATGAACACTGAAGCTTTCTTT.

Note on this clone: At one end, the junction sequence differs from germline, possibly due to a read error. The CDR3 DNA reads as TGCAGTGCGAGAGACGGCTATGGCTACACCTTC. It is translated as CSARDGYGYTF. The V and J genes are TRBV20-1 and TRBJ1-2; D is unclear. The CDR3 runs 11 residues. Per the germline V gene, CDR1 is DFQATT and CDR2 is SNEGSKA (reference sequence).

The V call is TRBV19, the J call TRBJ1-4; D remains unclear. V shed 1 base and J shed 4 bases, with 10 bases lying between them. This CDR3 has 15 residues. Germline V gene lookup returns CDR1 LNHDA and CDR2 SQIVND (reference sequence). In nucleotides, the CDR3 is TGTGCCAGTAGTATAGTTCCGGGGAGTAATGAAAAACTGTTTTTT. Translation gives CASSIVPGSNEKLFF.

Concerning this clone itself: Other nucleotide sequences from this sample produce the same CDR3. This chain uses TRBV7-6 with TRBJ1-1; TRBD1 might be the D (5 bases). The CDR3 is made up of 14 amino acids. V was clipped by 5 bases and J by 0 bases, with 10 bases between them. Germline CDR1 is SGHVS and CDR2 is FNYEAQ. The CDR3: CASSLGTVNTEAFF. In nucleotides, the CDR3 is TGTGCCAGCAGCCTAGGGACGGTGAACACTGAAGCTTTCTTT.

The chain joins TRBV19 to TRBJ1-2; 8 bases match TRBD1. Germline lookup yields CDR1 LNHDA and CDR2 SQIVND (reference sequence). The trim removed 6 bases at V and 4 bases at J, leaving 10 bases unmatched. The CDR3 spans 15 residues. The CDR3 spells CASSPGDRGAYGYTF. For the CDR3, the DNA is TGTGCCAGTAGCCCGGGCGACAGGGGCGCCTATGGCTACACCTTC.

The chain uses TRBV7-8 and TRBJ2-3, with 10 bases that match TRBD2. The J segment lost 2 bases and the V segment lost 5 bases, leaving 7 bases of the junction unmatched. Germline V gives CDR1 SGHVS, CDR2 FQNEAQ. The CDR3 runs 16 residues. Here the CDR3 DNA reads TGTGCCAGCAGCCCTATAGCGGGGGGAGTCACAGATACGCAGTATTTT. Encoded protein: CASSPIAGGVTDTQYF. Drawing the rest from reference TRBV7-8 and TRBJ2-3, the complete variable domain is GAGVSQSPRYKVAKRGQDVALRCDPISGHVSLFWYQQALGQGPEFLTYFQNEAQLDKSGLPSDRFFAERPEGSVSTLKIQRTQQEDSAVYLCASSPIAGGVTDTQYFGPGTRLTVL.

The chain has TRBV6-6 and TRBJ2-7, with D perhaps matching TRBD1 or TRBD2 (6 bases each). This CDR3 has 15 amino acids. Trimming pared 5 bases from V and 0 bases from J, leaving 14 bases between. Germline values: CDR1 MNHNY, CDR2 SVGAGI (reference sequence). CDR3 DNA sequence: TGTGCCAGCAGTAAAAAAGGGGGGAACTCCTACGAGCAGTACTTC. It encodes CASSKKGGNSYEQYF.

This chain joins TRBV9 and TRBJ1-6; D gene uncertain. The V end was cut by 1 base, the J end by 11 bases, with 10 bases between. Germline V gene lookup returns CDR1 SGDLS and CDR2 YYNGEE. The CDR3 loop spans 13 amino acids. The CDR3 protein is CASSVLEGPPLHF. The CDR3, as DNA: TGTGCCAGCAGCGTACTGGAGGGTCCACCCCTCCACTTT. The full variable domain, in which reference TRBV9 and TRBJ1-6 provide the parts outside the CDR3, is DSGVTQTPKHLITATGQRVTLRCSPRSGDLSVYWYQQSLDQGLQFLIQYYNGEERAKGNILERFSAQQFPDLHSELNLSSLELGDSALYFCASSVLEGPPLHFGNGTRLTVT.

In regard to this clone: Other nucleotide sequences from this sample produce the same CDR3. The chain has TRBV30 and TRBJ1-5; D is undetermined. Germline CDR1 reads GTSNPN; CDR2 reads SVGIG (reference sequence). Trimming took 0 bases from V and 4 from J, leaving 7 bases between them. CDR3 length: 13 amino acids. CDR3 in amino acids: CAWSVRGNQPQHF. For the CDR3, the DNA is TGTGCCTGGAGTGTACGGGGTAATCAGCCCCAGCATTTT.

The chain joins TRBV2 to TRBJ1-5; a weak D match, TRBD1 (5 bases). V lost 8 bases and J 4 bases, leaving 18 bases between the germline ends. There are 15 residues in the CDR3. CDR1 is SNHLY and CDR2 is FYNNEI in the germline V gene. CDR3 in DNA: TGTGCCAGCGGAGACCGGGACGGAAAAAATCAGCCCCAGCATTTT. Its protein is CASGDRDGKNQPQHF. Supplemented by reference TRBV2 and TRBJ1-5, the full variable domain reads EPEVTQTPSHQVTQMGQEVILRCVPISNHLYFYWYRQILGQKVEFLVSFYNNEISEKSEIFDDQFSVERPDGSNFTLKIRSTKLEDSAMYFCASGDRDGKNQPQHFGDGTRLSIL.

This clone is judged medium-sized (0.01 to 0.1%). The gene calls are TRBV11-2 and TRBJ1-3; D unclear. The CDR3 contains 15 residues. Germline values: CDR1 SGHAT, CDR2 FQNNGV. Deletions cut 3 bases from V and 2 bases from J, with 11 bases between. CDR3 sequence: CASSLFMGTGNTIYF. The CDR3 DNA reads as TGTGCCAGCAGCTTGTTTATGGGGACTGGAAACACCATATATTTT.

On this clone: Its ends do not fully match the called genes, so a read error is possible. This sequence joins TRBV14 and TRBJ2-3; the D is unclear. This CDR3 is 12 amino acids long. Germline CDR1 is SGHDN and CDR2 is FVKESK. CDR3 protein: CASSQDTETQYF. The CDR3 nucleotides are TGTGCCAGCAGCCAAGATACAGAAACGCAGTATTTT. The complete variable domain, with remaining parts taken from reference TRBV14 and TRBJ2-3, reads EAGVTQFPSHSVIEKGQTVTLRCDPISGHDNLYWYRRVMGKEIKFLLHFVKESKQDESGMPNNRFLAERTGGTYSTLKVQPAELEDSGVYFCASSQDTETQYFGPGTRLTVL.

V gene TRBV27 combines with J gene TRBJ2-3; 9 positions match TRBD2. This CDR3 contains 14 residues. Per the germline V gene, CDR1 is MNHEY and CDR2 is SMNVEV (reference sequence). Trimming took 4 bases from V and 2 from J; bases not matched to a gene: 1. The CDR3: CASSSSGITDTQYF. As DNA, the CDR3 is TGTGCCAGCAGTTCTAGCGGGATCACAGATACGCAGTATTTT.

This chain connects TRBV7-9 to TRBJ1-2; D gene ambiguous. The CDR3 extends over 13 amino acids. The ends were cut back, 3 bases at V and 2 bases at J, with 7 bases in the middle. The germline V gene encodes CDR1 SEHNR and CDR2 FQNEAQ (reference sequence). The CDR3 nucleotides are TGTGCCAGCAGCTTTACCGGGAACTATGGCTACACCTTC. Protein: CASSFTGNYGYTF.

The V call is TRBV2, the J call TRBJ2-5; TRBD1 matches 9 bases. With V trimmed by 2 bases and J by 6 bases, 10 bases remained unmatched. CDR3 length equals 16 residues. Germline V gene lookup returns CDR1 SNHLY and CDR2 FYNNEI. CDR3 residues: CASSEILTGGRKTQYF. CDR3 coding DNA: TGTGCCAGCAGTGAAATCCTGACAGGGGGTCGAAAGACCCAGTACTTC.

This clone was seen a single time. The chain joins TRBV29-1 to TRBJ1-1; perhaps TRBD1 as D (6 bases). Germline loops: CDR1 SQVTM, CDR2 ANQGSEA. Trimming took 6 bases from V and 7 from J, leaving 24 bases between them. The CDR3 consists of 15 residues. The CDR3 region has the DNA TGCAGCGTCCTAAAACTGCAGGGGAGGACCTATGAAGCTTTCTTT. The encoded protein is CSVLKLQGRTYEAFF.

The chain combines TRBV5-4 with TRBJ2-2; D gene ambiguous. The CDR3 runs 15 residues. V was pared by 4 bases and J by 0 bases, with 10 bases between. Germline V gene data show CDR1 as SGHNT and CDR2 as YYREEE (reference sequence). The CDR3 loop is CASSPGAANTGELFF. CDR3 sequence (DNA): TGTGCCAGCAGCCCCGGAGCTGCGAACACCGGGGAGCTGTTTTTT.

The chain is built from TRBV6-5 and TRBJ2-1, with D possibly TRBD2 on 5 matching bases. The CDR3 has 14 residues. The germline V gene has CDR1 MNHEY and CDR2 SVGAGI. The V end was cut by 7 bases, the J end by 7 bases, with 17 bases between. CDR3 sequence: CASTRTSTGNEQFF. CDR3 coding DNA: TGTGCCAGCACACGGACCTCGACGGGGAATGAGCAGTTCTTC.

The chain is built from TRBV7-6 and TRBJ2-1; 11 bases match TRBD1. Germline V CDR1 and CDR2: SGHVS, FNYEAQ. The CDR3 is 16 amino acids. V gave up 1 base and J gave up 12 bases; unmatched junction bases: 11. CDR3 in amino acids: CASSLGGTGGGEGQFF. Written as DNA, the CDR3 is TGTGCCAGCAGCTTAGGTGGGACAGGGGGAGGAGAGGGGCAGTTCTTC.